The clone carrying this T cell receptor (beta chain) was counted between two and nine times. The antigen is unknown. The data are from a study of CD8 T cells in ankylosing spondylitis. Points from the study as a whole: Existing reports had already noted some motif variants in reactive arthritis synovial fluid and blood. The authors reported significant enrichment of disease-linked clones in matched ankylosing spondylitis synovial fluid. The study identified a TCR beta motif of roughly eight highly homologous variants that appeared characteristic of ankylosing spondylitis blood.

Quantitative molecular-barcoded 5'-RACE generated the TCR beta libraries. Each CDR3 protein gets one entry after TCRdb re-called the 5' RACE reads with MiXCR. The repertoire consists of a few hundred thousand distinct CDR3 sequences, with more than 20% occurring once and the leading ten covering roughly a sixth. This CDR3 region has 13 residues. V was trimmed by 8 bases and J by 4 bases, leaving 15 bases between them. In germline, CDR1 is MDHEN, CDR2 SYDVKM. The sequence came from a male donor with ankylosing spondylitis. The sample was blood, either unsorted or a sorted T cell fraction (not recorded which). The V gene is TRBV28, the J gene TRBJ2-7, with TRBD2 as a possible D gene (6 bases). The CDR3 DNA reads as TGTGCCAGCCTGAGGCGGGAACCTTACGAGCAGTACTTC. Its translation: CASLRREPYEQYF.